This TCR beta chain is drawn from a study of blood T cell repertoires in COVID-19. CDR3 length: 15 amino acids. CDR1 is SEHNR and CDR2 is FQNEAQ in the germline V gene (reference sequence). V was cut by 4 bases and J by 1 base, with 14 bases left in between. Assay used: immunoSEQ multiplex PCR; TCRdb lists only in-frame clones, some missing. Of more than 200,000 clones listed, around nine tenths are singletons. This chain links TRBV7-9 with TRBJ2-7; TRBD1 might be the D (6 bases). The sequence derives from a woman aged 25 to 39 who had recovered from COVID-19. Source material: PBMCs or T cells enriched from blood (not recorded which). CDR3 sequence: CASSSLRTESYEQYF. CDR3 nucleotide sequence: TGTGCCAGCAGCTCACTCAGGACAGAATCCTACGAGCAGTACTTC.